These 22 T cell receptor beta chains were all obtained from the same sample, sequenced in a study of control samples from healthy donors and cancer patients. Here immunoSEQ multiplex PCR was the method, and the copy in TCRdb shows in-frame clones only, minus some. The table includes 180,000 or so clones, around 92% detected once. Source material: blood. The source of these receptors is a woman aged 30 to 39 in good health.

The CDR3 DNA sequence: TGTGCCAGCAGCCAACTCCTTAATGAAAAACTGTTTTTT. Translated, it gives CASSQLLNEKLFF. The J gene is TRBJ1-4, the V gene TRBV4-2; D gene unclear. Trimming left V 2 bases short and J 4 bases short, with 5 bases between. Germline CDR1 is LGHNA and CDR2 is YNFKEQ. This CDR3 has 13 residues.

The rearrangement links TRBV7-3 to TRBJ1-1; 9 nucleotides line up with TRBD1. This CDR3 spans 15 amino acids. Germline-derived CDR1 and CDR2 are SGHTA and FQGTGA. Unmatched junction bases numbered 5, after V lost 6 bases and J lost 0 bases. As DNA, the CDR3 is TGTGCCAGCAGTACAGGGGGCGGGGTGAACACTGAAGCTTTCTTT. Its translation: CASSTGGGVNTEAFF.

The gene calls are TRBV27 and TRBJ1-1; D may be TRBD1 (6 bases). This CDR3 region has 16 residues. The V end was cut by 2 bases, the J end by 5 bases, with 18 bases between. The V gene's germline CDR1 is MNHEY and CDR2 SMNVEV (reference sequence). In DNA, the CDR3 is TGTGCCAGCAGTTTAGGCAGGGGATTATTTTTGACTGAAGCTTTCTTT. Its translation: CASSLGRGLFLTEAFF.

This clone was counted a few times. The identical CDR3 is also encoded by other nucleotide sequences in the sample. The chain couples TRBV9 to TRBJ1-2; 8 bases align to TRBD1. Germline lookup yields CDR1 SGDLS and CDR2 YYNGEE. The CDR3 totals 14 residues. Trimming cost V 0 bases and J 2 bases; bases outside gene matches: 0. CDR3 amino acids: CASSVGTGNYGYTF. The CDR3 DNA follows: TGTGCCAGCAGCGTAGGGACAGGGAACTATGGCTACACCTTC.

The chain links TRBV30 to TRBJ2-5, with D perhaps TRBD1 (5 bases). Per germline, CDR1 GTSNPN and CDR2 SVGIG (reference sequence). The CDR3 is 12 residues long. Trimming removed 2 bases from V and 2 bases from J, with 6 bases in between. For the CDR3, the DNA is TGTGCCTGGAGTTGGACACAAGAGACCCAGTACTTC. Translating gives CAWSWTQETQYF.

This CDR3 is CASSPPRRANYGYTF. DNA of the CDR3: TGTGCCAGCAGCCCCCCACGGCGAGCTAACTATGGCTACACCTTC. The V call is TRBV7-9, the J call TRBJ1-2, with D hard to call. The V gene lost 5 bases and the J gene lost 0 bases, with 13 bases spanning the gap. CDR3 length equals 15 residues. From germline, CDR1 is SEHNR and CDR2 FQNEAQ (reference sequence).

The chain employs TRBV6-5 and TRBJ1-3, with 7 bases that match TRBD1. Trimming removed 7 bases from V and 2 bases from J; junction bases left unmatched: 8. This CDR3 has 15 amino acids. Germline assignment: CDR1 MNHEY and CDR2 SVGAGI. CDR3 nucleotide sequence: TGTGCCAGCACTCCCACCCAGGGGGCTGGAAACACCATATATTTT. Translated, it gives CASTPTQGAGNTIYF.

The chain recombines TRBV28 with TRBJ1-1; perhaps TRBD1 as D (6 bases). V was pared by 6 bases and J by 3 bases, with 17 bases between. The germline V gene has CDR1 MDHEN and CDR2 SYDVKM. This CDR3 has 15 residues. In DNA, the CDR3 is TGTGCCAGCAGCCCCCGGACAGTTTCCTACACTGAAGCTTTCTTT. Translated, it gives CASSPRTVSYTEAFF. The full variable domain, its missing parts supplied by reference TRBV28 and TRBJ1-1, is DVKVTQSSRYLVKRTGEKVFLECVQDMDHENMFWYRQDPGLGLRLIYFSYDVKMKEKGDIPEGYSVSREKKERFSLILESASTNQTSMYLCASSPRTVSYTEAFFGQGTRLTVV.

The chain recombines TRBV15 with TRBJ1-1; possible D gene TRBD1, 6 bases. The germline V and J ends were trimmed by 3 bases and 2 bases, with 10 bases remaining between them. This CDR3 has 14 amino acids. Germline values: CDR1 LNHNV, CDR2 YYDKDF (reference sequence). The CDR3 DNA is TGTGCCACCAGCAGGGGACACGAAAACACTGAAGCTTTCTTT. This encodes CATSRGHENTEAFF.

This clone was seen only once. The V and J genes are TRBV2 and TRBJ1-5; a possible D gene is TRBD1 (5 bases). With 2 bases removed from V and 3 bases from J, the gap between germline ends came to 8 bases. This CDR3 is built from 14 residues. Germline CDR1 SNHLY, CDR2 FYNNEI. This CDR3 reads CASSEQGINQPQHF. The CDR3 DNA reads TGTGCCAGCAGTGAACAGGGAATCAATCAGCCCCAGCATTTT.

J is TRBJ2-1 and V is TRBV5-1; 7 bases agree with TRBD2. Germline CDR1 and CDR2: SGHRS and YFSETQ. This CDR3 contains 12 residues. V lost 5 bases and J lost 4; bases outside the gene matches: 0. In DNA, the CDR3 is TGCGCCAGCAGAGCGGGGTACAATGAGCAGTTCTTC. Protein sequence: CASRAGYNEQFF. Full variable domain (rest looked up from reference TRBV5-1 and TRBJ2-1): KAGVTQTPRYLIKTRGQQVTLSCSPISGHRSVSWYQQTPGQGLQFLFEYFSETQRNKGNFPGRFSGRQFSNSRSEMNVSTLELGDSALYLCASRAGYNEQFFGPGTRLTVL.

This clone was detected ten times or more. At the DNA level, this CDR3 is encoded by other sequences in the same sample as well. This chain connects TRBV27 to TRBJ2-7, with 7 bases fitting TRBD1. V lost 2 bases, J lost 3 bases, and 1 base stayed unmatched. Per germline, CDR1 MNHEY and CDR2 SMNVEV (reference sequence). The CDR3 runs to 13 residues. The CDR3 DNA is TGTGCCAGCAGTTTAGGGACAGACTACGAGCAGTACTTC. Its protein product is CASSLGTDYEQYF.

The J gene is TRBJ2-1, the V gene TRBV7-2; 9 nucleotides align to TRBD2. The V segment lost 4 bases and the J segment 7 bases; nucleotides outside the gene matches: 2. Germline assignment: CDR1 SGHTA and CDR2 FQGNSA. CDR3 length equals 13 residues. For the CDR3, the DNA is TGTGCCAGCAGCTCCAGCGGGAGGAATGAGCAGTTCTTC. Its translation is CASSSSGRNEQFF.

This clone appeared a few times. The rearrangement joins TRBV6-4 to TRBJ1-5; 7 nucleotides agree with TRBD1. The trim removed 6 bases at V and 2 bases at J, leaving 7 bases unmatched. Germline V lookup: CDR1 MRHNA, CDR2 SNTAGT. CDR3 size: 15 residues. CDR3: CASRKTGSGNQPQHF. The CDR3 DNA reads TGTGCCAGCAGGAAGACAGGGTCGGGCAATCAGCCCCAGCATTTT.

This clone occurred once. The CDR3 DNA reads TGTGCCAGTAGTAAGGGACAGGGCCCCTACGAGCAGTACTTC. Amino acids: CASSKGQGPYEQYF. The chain links TRBV19 to TRBJ2-7; 9 nucleotides match TRBD1. This CDR3 region has 14 residues. CDR1 and CDR2 from the germline V gene are LNHDA and SQIVND (reference sequence). With 4 bases clipped from V and 2 bases from J, the junction kept 3 bases outside the gene matches.

This chain joins TRBV18 and TRBJ2-3; D is perhaps TRBD1 (6 bases). Trimming pared 5 bases from V and 2 bases from J, leaving 14 bases between. Per the germline V gene, CDR1 is KGHSH and CDR2 is LQKENI. The CDR3 extends over 15 amino acids. The CDR3 loop reads CASSTRTEHTDTQYF. CDR3 DNA sequence: TGTGCCAGCTCAACCCGGACAGAACACACAGATACGCAGTATTTT. Full variable domain (missing parts from reference TRBV18 and TRBJ2-3): NAGVMQNPRHLVRRRGQEARLRCSPMKGHSHVYWYRQLPEEGLKFMVYLQKENIIDESGMPKERFSAEFPKEGPSILRIQQVVRGDSAAYFCASSTRTEHTDTQYFGPGTRLTVL.

This rearrangement joins TRBV18 to TRBJ2-7, with TRBD2 identical over 9 bases. CDR1 is KGHSH and CDR2 is LQKENI in the germline V gene. Germline trimming cut 3 bases from V and 0 bases from J; bases unmatched to any gene: 9. CDR3 size: 17 residues. The CDR3 DNA follows: TGTGCCAGCTCACCTCGGTCTCTAGCGGGGAACTCCTACGAGCAGTACTTC. Translating it yields CASSPRSLAGNSYEQYF.

V is TRBV11-3 and J is TRBJ1-1; D possibly corresponds to TRBD1 (5 bases). V shed 5 bases and J shed 0 bases, with 10 bases lying between them. This CDR3 is built from 14 residues. Per the germline V gene, CDR1 is SGHNT and CDR2 is YENEEA. In DNA, the CDR3 is TGTGCCAGCAGCCCGGGACTGATGAACACTGAAGCTTTCTTT. Its translation is CASSPGLMNTEAFF.

J is TRBJ1-2 and V is TRBV6-5; 10 positions match TRBD1. CDR1 is MNHEY and CDR2 is SVGAGI in the germline V gene. The CDR3 is 16 amino acids. The V segment lost 2 bases and the J segment 2 bases; nucleotides outside the gene matches: 5. This chain's CDR3 is CASSYRPTGGNYGYTF. Written as DNA, the CDR3 is TGTGCCAGCAGTTACCGTCCGACAGGGGGCAACTATGGCTACACCTTC.

This clone has a handful of counts. The genes are TRBV12-2 and TRBJ2-3; TRBD2 was called by the table and not checked on the DNA. TRBV12-2 is tagged as a pseudogene. The length of the CDR3 is 16 residues. DNA for the CDR3: TGTGCAAGTCGCTTAGAAGCTAGCGGGGGTACAGATACGCAGTATTTT. Translating it yields CASRLEASGGTDTQYF.

This clone was detected only once. DNA of the CDR3: TGCGCCAGCAGTCCAACCGGGACAGGGGGGAACACCGGGGAGCTGTTTTTT. Protein product: CASSPTGTGGNTGELFF. The chain employs TRBV5-1 and TRBJ2-2; TRBD1 matches at 11 bases. The V segment lost 5 bases and the J segment 1 base; nucleotides outside the gene matches: 7. CDR3 length: 17 amino acids. Germline assignment: CDR1 SGHRS and CDR2 YFSETQ.

This clone was recorded many times. The V call is TRBV4-2, the J call TRBJ2-6; tentatively, D is TRBD1 (6 bases). The CDR3 loop spans 17 amino acids. Germline values: CDR1 LGHNA, CDR2 YNFKEQ. V dropped 0 bases and J dropped 0 bases, with 9 bases sitting between them. Written as DNA, the CDR3 is TGTGCCAGCAGCCAAGACGGACAGCTCTCTGGGGCCAACGTCCTGACTTTC. This translates into CASSQDGQLSGANVLTF.